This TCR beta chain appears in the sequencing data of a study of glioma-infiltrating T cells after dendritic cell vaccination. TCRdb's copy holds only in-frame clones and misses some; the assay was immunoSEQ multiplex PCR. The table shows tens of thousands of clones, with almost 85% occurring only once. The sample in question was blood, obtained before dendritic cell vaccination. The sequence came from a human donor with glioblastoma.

The CDR3 sequence is CASSQPISGWTEAFF. Here the CDR3 DNA reads TGCGCCAGCAGCCAACCAATCTCAGGGTGGACTGAAGCTTTCTTT. The rearrangement uses TRBV4-1 and TRBJ1-1, with TRBD1 as a possible D gene (5 bases). V gave up 2 bases and J gave up 5 bases, with 15 bases separating them. Germline V gives CDR1 MGHRA, CDR2 YSYEKL. This CDR3 has 15 residues.